Listed below are T cell receptor beta chains from one sample, sequenced in a study of blood T cells in healthy people across ages. One entry per CDR3 protein, called by TCRdb with MiXCR from the 5' RACE reads. The sample consists of about 1.6 million distinct CDR3 sequences, around 35% of them appearing once. Sequenced input: blood. These receptors all come from a woman in her twenties or thirties in good health. CDR3s include the opening cysteine and the closing phenylalanine or tryptophan. The D gene is left open where the match is weak. Part of the rows lack a size; the others show once, few, many or a class for expanded clones.

clone_size	v_call	d_call	j_call	cdr3_aa	cdr3_nt
few	TRBV6-2/TRBV6-3	.	TRBJ1-4	CASSNRPPEKLFF	TGTGCCAGCAGTAACCGGCCCCCGGAAAAACTGTTTTTT
few	TRBV25-1	.	TRBJ1-1	CASSEDLSGDTEAFF	TGTGCCAGCAGTGAGGACTTATCAGGGGACACTGAAGCTTTCTTT
few	TRBV2	TRBD1	TRBJ2-5	CATSPGQGSETQYF	TGTGCCACTAGCCCGGGACAGGGGTCAGAGACCCAGTACTTC
few	TRBV5-1	.	TRBJ1-1	CASSPDTMNTEAFF	TGCGCCAGCAGCCCGGACACAATGAACACTGAAGCTTTCTTT
.	TRBV6-1	.	TRBJ2-7	CASIPTGSSYEQYF	TGTGCCAGCATTCCGACAGGTAGCTCCTACGAGCAGTACTTC
few	TRBV7-3	.	TRBJ2-1	CASSLTGLPNEQFF	TGTGCCAGCAGCTTAACGGGGCTACCCAATGAGCAGTTCTTC
.	TRBV6-1	.	TRBJ2-1	CASSARQYNEQFF	TGTGCCAGCAGTGCAAGACAGTACAATGAGCAGTTCTTC
few	TRBV20-1	TRBD2	TRBJ2-3	CSASVTSGPDTQYF	TGCAGTGCTAGTGTGACTAGCGGGCCAGATACGCAGTATTTT
.	TRBV7-9	TRBD1	TRBJ2-1	CASSLGQGYSEQFF	TGTGCCAGCAGCCTGGGACAGGGATACAGTGAGCAGTTCTTC
once	TRBV18	.	TRBJ1-4	CASYSGLNEKLFF	TGTGCCAGCTATTCCGGCCTTAATGAAAAACTGTTTTTT
.	TRBV7-9	TRBD2	TRBJ2-1	CASSLASGHYNEQFF	TGTGCCAGCAGCTTAGCTAGCGGGCACTACAATGAGCAGTTCTTC
.	TRBV6-6	TRBD2	TRBJ2-5	CASSYRTSGGQETQYF	TGTGCCAGCAGCTACCGGACTAGCGGGGGGCAAGAGACCCAGTACTTC
.	TRBV7-6	.	TRBJ1-1	CASSLEGGGIYEAFF	TGTGCCAGCAGCCTCGAGGGGGGAGGGATATATGAAGCTTTCTTT
.	TRBV20-1	.	TRBJ2-3	CSAPTGTRLTDTQYF	TGCAGTGCTCCAACCGGGACCCGCCTGACAGATACGCAGTATTTT
few	TRBV7-9	TRBD2	TRBJ2-1	CASSPRDSGGLAYYNEQFF	TGTGCCAGCAGCCCCCGGGACAGCGGCGGACTAGCGTACTACAATGAGCAGTTCTTC
few	TRBV12-3/TRBV12-4	.	TRBJ2-3	CASLPGGRADTQYF	TGTGCCAGCCTCCCCGGGGGACGCGCAGATACGCAGTATTTT
many	TRBV27	.	TRBJ2-1	CASSQGGGEQFF	TGTGCCAGCAGCCAAGGGGGGGGTGAGCAGTTCTTC
few	TRBV20-1	.	TRBJ1-4	CSARASSGRVGEKLFF	TGCAGTGCTAGAGCTTCGTCGGGCAGGGTTGGTGAAAAACTGTTTTTT
.	TRBV9	.	TRBJ2-7	CASSVGGLSEQYF	TGTGCCAGCAGCGTAGGGGGGCTGAGCGAGCAGTACTTC
.	TRBV24-1	TRBD2	TRBJ2-2	CATSDISGGAGEWDTGELFF	TGTGCCACCAGTGATATATCCGGGGGAGCGGGAGAATGGGACACCGGGGAGCTGTTTTTT
few	TRBV6-1	TRBD1	TRBJ1-1	CASSTGASGNTEAFF	TGTGCCAGCAGCACAGGGGCATCAGGGAACACTGAAGCTTTCTTT
few	TRBV7-9	TRBD1	TRBJ1-5	CASSQTGGVDQPQHF	TGTGCCAGCAGCCAAACAGGGGGAGTTGATCAGCCCCAGCATTTT